This T cell receptor (beta chain) was identified during a study of breast tumors, draining lymph nodes, adjacent tissues. MiXCR, run by TCRdb on the multiplex PCR reads, gives a single entry per CDR3 protein. The sample lists about 13,000 distinct CDR3 sequences, 62% occurring once. The CDR3 runs to 13 residues. The germline V gene has CDR1 SGHKS and CDR2 YYEKEE (reference sequence). V lost 0 bases and J 3 bases, leaving 4 bases between the germline ends. The sequenced sample was tumor-adjacent breast tissue. The clonotype was recovered from a female donor with breast cancer. Some clones in this sample may be carry-over from other donors' samples. The chain couples TRBV5-5 to TRBJ1-3; D remains ambiguous. The CDR3 coding sequence is TGTGCCAGCAGCTTGGGAGGTGGAAACACCATATATTTT. Protein: CASSLGGGNTIYF.